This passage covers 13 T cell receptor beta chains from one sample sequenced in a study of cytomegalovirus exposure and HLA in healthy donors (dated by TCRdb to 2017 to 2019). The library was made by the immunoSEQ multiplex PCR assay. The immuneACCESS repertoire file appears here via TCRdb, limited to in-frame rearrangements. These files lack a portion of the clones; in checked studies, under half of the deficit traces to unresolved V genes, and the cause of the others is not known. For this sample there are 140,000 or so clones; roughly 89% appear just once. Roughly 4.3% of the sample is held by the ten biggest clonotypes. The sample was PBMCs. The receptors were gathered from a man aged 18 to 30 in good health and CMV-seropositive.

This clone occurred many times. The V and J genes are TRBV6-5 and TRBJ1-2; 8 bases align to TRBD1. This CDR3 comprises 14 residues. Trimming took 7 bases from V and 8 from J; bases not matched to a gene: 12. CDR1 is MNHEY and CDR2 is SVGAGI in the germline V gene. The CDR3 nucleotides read TGTGCCAGCACCAGGGGGCAGGGGTTGAGCGGCTACACCTTC. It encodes CASTRGQGLSGYTF.

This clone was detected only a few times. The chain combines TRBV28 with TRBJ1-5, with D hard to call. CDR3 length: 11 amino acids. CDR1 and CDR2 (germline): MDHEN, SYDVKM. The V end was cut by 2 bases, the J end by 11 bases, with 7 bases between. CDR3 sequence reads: CASSLRGSQHF. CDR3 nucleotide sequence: TGTGCCAGCAGTTTAAGAGGGTCCCAGCATTTT.

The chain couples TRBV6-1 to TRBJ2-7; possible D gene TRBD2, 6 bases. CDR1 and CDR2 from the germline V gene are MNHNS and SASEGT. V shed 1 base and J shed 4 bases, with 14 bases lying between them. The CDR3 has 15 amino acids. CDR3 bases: TGTGCCAGCAGTGAAGATCCGGGGGAGCATTACGAGCAGTACTTC. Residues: CASSEDPGEHYEQYF.

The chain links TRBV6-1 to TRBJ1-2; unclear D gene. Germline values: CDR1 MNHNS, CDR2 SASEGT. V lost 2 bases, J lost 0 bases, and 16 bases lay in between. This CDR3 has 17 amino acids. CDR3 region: CASSELGPGWANYGYTF. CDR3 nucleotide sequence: TGTGCCAGCAGTGAATTGGGCCCAGGATGGGCTAACTATGGCTACACCTTC.

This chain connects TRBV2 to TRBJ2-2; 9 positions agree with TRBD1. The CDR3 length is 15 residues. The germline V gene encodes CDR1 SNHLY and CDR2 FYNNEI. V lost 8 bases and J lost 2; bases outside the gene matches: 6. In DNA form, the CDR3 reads TGTGCCAGCTCACCGGGACAGGGAAACACCGGGGAGCTGTTTTTT. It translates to CASSPGQGNTGELFF.

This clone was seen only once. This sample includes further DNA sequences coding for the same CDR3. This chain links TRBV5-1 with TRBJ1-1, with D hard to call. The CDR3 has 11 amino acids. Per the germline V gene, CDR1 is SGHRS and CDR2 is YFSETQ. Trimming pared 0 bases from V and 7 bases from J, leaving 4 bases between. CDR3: CASSLGHEAFF. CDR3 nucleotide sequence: TGCGCCAGCAGCTTGGGGCATGAAGCTTTCTTT.

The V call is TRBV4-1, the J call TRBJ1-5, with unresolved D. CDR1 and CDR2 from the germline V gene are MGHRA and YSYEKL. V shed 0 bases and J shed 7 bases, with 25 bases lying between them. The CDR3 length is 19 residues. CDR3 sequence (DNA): TGCGCCAGCAGCCAAGACGGCGTTAGGAGCCCGACGTCAAAACAGCCCCAGCATTTT. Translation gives CASSQDGVRSPTSKQPQHF.

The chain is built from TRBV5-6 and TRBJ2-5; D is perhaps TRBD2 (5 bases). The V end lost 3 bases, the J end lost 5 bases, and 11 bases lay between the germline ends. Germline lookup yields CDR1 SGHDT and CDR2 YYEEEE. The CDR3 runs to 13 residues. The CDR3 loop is CASSSSGYETQYF. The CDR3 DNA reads TGTGCCAGCAGCTCCTCGGGGTACGAGACCCAGTACTTC.

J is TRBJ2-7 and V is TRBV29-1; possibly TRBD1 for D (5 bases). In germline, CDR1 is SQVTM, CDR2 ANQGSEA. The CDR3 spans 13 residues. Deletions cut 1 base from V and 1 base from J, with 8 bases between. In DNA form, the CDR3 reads TGCAGCGTTGAAGGGGGCTTGTCCTACGAGCAGTACTTC. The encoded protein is CSVEGGLSYEQYF.

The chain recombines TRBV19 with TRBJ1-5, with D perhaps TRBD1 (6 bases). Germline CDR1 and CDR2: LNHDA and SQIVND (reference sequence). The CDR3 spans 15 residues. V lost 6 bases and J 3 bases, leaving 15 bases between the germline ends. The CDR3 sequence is CASSRGPLINQPQHF. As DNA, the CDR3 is TGTGCCAGTAGCAGGGGACCGCTCATCAATCAGCCCCAGCATTTT.

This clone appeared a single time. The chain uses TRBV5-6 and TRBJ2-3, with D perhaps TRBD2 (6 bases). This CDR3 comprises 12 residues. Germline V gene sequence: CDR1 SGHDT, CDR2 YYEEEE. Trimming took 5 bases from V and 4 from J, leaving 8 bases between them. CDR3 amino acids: CASRAGPDTQYF. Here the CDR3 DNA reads TGTGCCAGCAGGGCGGGGCCAGATACGCAGTATTTT. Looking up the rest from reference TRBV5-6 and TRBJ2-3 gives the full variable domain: DAGVTQSPTHLIKTRGQQVTLRCSPKSGHDTVSWYQQALGQGPQFIFQYYEEEERQRGNFPDRFSGHQFPNYSSELNVNALLLGDSALYLCASRAGPDTQYFGPGTRLTVL.

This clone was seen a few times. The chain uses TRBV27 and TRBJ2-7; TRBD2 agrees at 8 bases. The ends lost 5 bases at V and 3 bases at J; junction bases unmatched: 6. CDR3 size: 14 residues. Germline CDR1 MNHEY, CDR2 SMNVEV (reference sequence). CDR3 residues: CASSTAGDYYEQYF. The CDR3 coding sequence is TGTGCCAGCAGTACAGCGGGGGACTACTACGAGCAGTACTTC.

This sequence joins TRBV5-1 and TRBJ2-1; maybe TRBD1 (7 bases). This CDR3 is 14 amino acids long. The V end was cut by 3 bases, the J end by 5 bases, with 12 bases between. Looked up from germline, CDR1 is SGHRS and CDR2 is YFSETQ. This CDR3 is CASSWRDRDNEQFF. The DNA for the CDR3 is TGCGCCAGCAGCTGGCGGGACAGAGACAATGAGCAGTTCTTC.